A selection of T cell receptor beta chains follows, all from one sample in a study of T cell repertoires in cytomegalovirus infection. TCRdb used MiXCR to reprocess the reads, holding one entry per CDR3 protein. This sample has under 300,000 distinct CDR3 sequences, with 20% to 25% found just once. These TCRs' antigens remain unknown. Source: cultured PBMCs, taken from culture after CMV antigen stimulation. The source is a human donor in good health (CMV status not recorded). Some clones in this sample may be carry-over from other donors' samples. The CDR3 runs from the conserved cysteine through the conserved F or W. The D gene is left open where the match is weak. For some rows the clone size is stated as once, few or many, or as a class when expanded; others skip it.

j_gene,v_gene,d_gene,abundance,CDR3aa,CDR3nt
TRBJ2-7,TRBV19,TRBD2,NA,CASRPIAGGPYEQYF,TGTGCCAGTAGACCGATAGCGGGAGGGCCTTACGAGCAGTACTTC
TRBJ1-2,TRBV6-1,NA,few,CASRSTPGTDYGYTF,TGTGCCAGCAGATCCACCCCCGGGACGGACTATGGCTACACCTTC
TRBJ1-1,TRBV10-1,NA,many,CASSEYRTGFGEAFF,TGCGCCAGCAGTGAGTATCGCACAGGGTTTGGTGAAGCTTTCTTT
TRBJ1-5,TRBV6-2/TRBV6-3,TRBD1,NA,CASSSPGDRQNQPQHF,TGTGCCAGCAGTTCCCCGGGGGACAGACAGAATCAGCCCCAGCATTTT
TRBJ2-5,TRBV6-2/TRBV6-3,NA,many,CASSYSSGGETQYF,TGTGCCAGCAGTTACTCGTCCGGGGGCGAGACCCAGTACTTC
TRBJ2-1,TRBV29-1,NA,NA,CSVASHNEQFF,TGCAGCGTTGCTTCCCACAATGAGCAGTTCTTC
TRBJ1-1,TRBV19,NA,NA,CASSVWGATEAFF,TGTGCCAGTAGTGTATGGGGGGCCACTGAAGCTTTCTTT
TRBJ2-1,TRBV30,NA,few,CAWTYSSYNEQFF,TGTGCCTGGACTTACAGCTCCTACAATGAGCAGTTCTTC
TRBJ1-2,TRBV2,NA,NA,CASSEQGASYTF,TGTGCCAGCAGTGAACAGGGTGCGAGCTACACCTTC
TRBJ2-3,TRBV24-1,TRBD2,few,CATSDLTGLAGAQYF,TGTGCCACCAGTGACCTCACGGGACTAGCGGGAGCCCAGTATTTT
TRBJ2-6,TRBV7-9,TRBD1,NA,CASSTGTGKSGANVLTF,TGTGCCAGCAGCACAGGGACAGGGAAGTCTGGGGCCAACGTCCTGACTTTC
TRBJ2-6,TRBV6-5,NA,few,CASSYQSGLGSGANVLTF,TGTGCCAGCAGTTACCAATCAGGGCTGGGCTCTGGGGCCAACGTCCTGACTTTC
TRBJ1-4,TRBV6-2/TRBV6-3,NA,many,CASSYTGSREKLFF,TGTGCCAGCAGTTACACAGGGTCTCGGGAAAAACTGTTTTTT
TRBJ2-5,TRBV7-8,NA,many,CASSVRETQETQYF,TGTGCCAGCAGCGTAAGGGAGACCCAAGAGACCCAGTACTTC
TRBJ1-5,TRBV19,NA,NA,CASSAGEPQHF,TGTGCCAGTTCCGCAGGGGAGCCCCAGCATTTT
TRBJ2-2,TRBV7-3,NA,NA,CASSYITPGELTGELFF,TGTGCCAGCAGCTATATAACGCCTGGTGAACTCACCGGGGAGCTGTTTTTT
TRBJ2-3,TRBV20-1,NA,few,CSASADTQYF,TGCAGTGCTAGCGCAGATACGCAGTATTTT
TRBJ2-4,TRBV7-3,NA,NA,CASSPLVTTQNIQYF,TGTGCCAGCAGCCCCCTGGTTACCACCCAAAACATTCAGTACTTC
TRBJ2-5,TRBV7-9,NA,few,CASSLAVIQETQYF,TGTGCCAGCAGCTTAGCGGTAATCCAAGAGACCCAGTACTTC
TRBJ2-2,TRBV25-1,NA,NA,CASSGFSNTGELFF,TGTGCCAGCAGTGGATTTAGCAACACCGGGGAGCTGTTTTTT
TRBJ2-1,TRBV6-5,TRBD2,NA,CASSYQVGGRGNEQFF,TGTGCCAGCAGTTACCAGGTCGGCGGGAGGGGCAATGAGCAGTTCTTC
TRBJ1-1,TRBV7-9,NA,NA,CAILGETEAFF,TGTGCCATCCTCGGGGAGACTGAAGCTTTCTTT
TRBJ2-5,TRBV7-2,TRBD2,many,CASSFWRGLAGVETQYF,TGTGCCAGCAGCTTCTGGCGAGGACTAGCGGGAGTAGAGACCCAGTACTTC
TRBJ2-1,TRBV27,NA,NA,CASSLGGRVVLYNEQFF,TGTGCCAGCAGTTTGGGAGGACGAGTGGTATTATACAATGAGCAGTTCTTC
TRBJ2-3,TRBV6-2/TRBV6-3,TRBD2,NA,CASRGAGVGPDTQYF,TGTGCCAGCAGGGGAGCGGGAGTAGGGCCAGATACGCAGTATTTT
TRBJ2-1,TRBV3-1,NA,NA,CASSLLGASYNEQFF,TGTGCCAGCAGCCTCTTGGGGGCCTCCTACAATGAGCAGTTCTTC
TRBJ1-2,TRBV7-4,NA,NA,CASSNGSYYGYTF,TGTGCCAGCAGCAACGGATCTTACTATGGCTACACCTTC
TRBJ1-5,TRBV27,NA,few,CASSLGGGRGNQPQHF,TGTGCCAGCAGTTTAGGTGGGGGACGGGGCAATCAGCCCCAGCATTTT
TRBJ2-1,TRBV7-9,NA,NA,CASSLRTYNEQFF,TGTGCCAGCAGCTTAAGGACTTACAATGAGCAGTTCTTC
TRBJ1-1,TRBV19,TRBD1,NA,CASSPGQGRMNTEAFF,TGTGCCAGTAGTCCAGGACAGGGCCGGATGAACACTGAAGCTTTCTTT
TRBJ1-1,TRBV2,TRBD1,few,CASSLGQGPEAFF,TGTGCCAGCAGTTTGGGACAGGGGCCTGAAGCTTTCTTT
TRBJ2-1,TRBV11-2,NA,many,CASSFTWGDSKQFF,TGTGCCAGCAGCTTTACGTGGGGGGACTCCAAGCAGTTCTTC
TRBJ1-6,TRBV19,TRBD1,few,CASTSGDRISSYNSPLHF,TGTGCCAGTACCTCGGGGGACAGGATAAGCTCCTATAATTCACCCCTCCACTTT
TRBJ2-1,TRBV6-1,TRBD2,many,CASSKGLAGTPAFSYNEQFF,TGTGCCAGCAGTAAGGGACTAGCGGGGACACCTGCATTCTCCTACAATGAGCAGTTCTTC
TRBJ2-1,TRBV20-1,NA,NA,CSARAPTSSYNEQFF,TGCAGTGCTAGAGCCCCGACTAGCTCCTACAATGAGCAGTTCTTC
TRBJ2-2,TRBV5-4,NA,many,CASSIRGRGDTGELFF,TGTGCCAGCAGCATCCGGGGACGAGGTGACACCGGGGAGCTGTTTTTT
TRBJ2-1,TRBV29-1,NA,NA,CSVERYGTINEQFF,TGCAGCGTTGAACGATACGGGACAATAAATGAGCAGTTCTTC
TRBJ2-3,TRBV5-1,TRBD2,NA,CASRLPDPSRVLASGDRSTDTQYF,TGCGCCAGCAGGCTCCCGGACCCGTCCAGGGTTTTGGCTAGCGGGGACAGAAGCACAGATACGCAGTATTTT
TRBJ2-1,TRBV6-6,NA,few,CASSRDPDGNEQFF,TGTGCCAGCAGTCGGGACCCCGACGGCAATGAGCAGTTCTTC